This entry describes one TCR beta chain. No antigen is known for it. This entry comes from a study of radiotherapy plus CTLA-4 blockade in lung cancer. Sequencing was performed with immunoSEQ multiplex PCR; in TCRdb, only in-frame clones are kept and a portion is missing. The sample includes over 30,000 clones, approximately 77% of them seen just once. People whose metastatic non-small-cell lung cancer was chemo-refractory got focal radiation along with CTLA-4 blockade by ipilimumab. Findings and limits, study-wide: Early blood T cell clone changes and increased post-radiation serum interferon-beta were reportedly the strongest response predictors. TCR clones originating in tumors grew in number in blood after radiotherapy plus ipilimumab.

The CDR3 sequence is 14 residues long. Looked up from germline, CDR1 is SGHRS and CDR2 is YFSETQ. Trimming took 4 bases from V and 4 from J, leaving 14 bases between them. The specimen comprised peripheral blood, sampled from a patient treated with radiotherapy plus ipilimumab. This TCR was sampled from a human donor with non-small cell lung cancer whose response to radiotherapy plus ipilimumab could not be evaluated. This rearrangement joins TRBV5-1 to TRBJ1-2; D not resolved. CDR3 DNA: TGCGCCAGCAGCCCGGAGCAGATTTCCTATGGCTACACCTTC. It specifies CASSPEQISYGYTF.